These T cell receptor beta chains were read from a single sample in a study of beta chain features in type 1 diabetes. Method: immunoSEQ multiplex PCR; TCRdb's copy keeps in-frame clones and lacks some. This repertoire shows roughly 180,000 clones, about 7.9% found once; its top ten account for 0.5%. What was sequenced was central memory CD4+ T cells from blood. The receptors derive from a man aged 18 to 29 with type 1 diabetes. Each CDR3 is given without its conserved first and last residue. Fields, in order: clone size, J gene, V gene, CDR3 protein. Clone size is stated in some rows and not others, as once, few, many or a class when expanded.

few TRBJ2-5 TRBV6-6 ASCMGLAGPGETQY
NA TRBJ1-2 TRBV28 ASSLGQRGYT
few TRBJ2-1 TRBV5-4 ASSWAGTSGINEQF
NA TRBJ2-5 TRBV30 AGRQGPQETQY
NA TRBJ2-2 TRBV6-5 ASSWTLNTGELF
NA TRBJ1-1 TRBV14 ASSLDRGVLNTEAF
few TRBJ2-1 TRBV15 ATSRGAQQGYNEQF
NA TRBJ2-7 TRBV30 AWTRGGTAYEQY
NA TRBJ2-7 TRBV30 AWSVLGKQY
few TRBJ2-1 TRBV2 ASSYNNEQF
NA TRBJ1-4 TRBV18 ASLRELNEKLF
NA TRBJ1-5 TRBV30 AWSPSGIEPQH
NA TRBJ2-7 TRBV10-3 ATATGGTYEQY